This T cell receptor (beta chain) was observed in a study of blood T cell repertoires in COVID-19. Across the study: Acute-phase and convalescent COVID-19 samples originated in the United States, Italy and Spain. Sources were T cells, B-cell-depleted T cells, or PBMCs; the material itself was cDNA or gDNA.

As originally analysed: Using reference gene primer amplification, nucleated cell counts were estimated. Libraries were prepared by immunoSEQ multiplex PCR; TCRdb keeps only in-frame clonotypes and omits some of them. V and J calls and clone size are copied from that table; D and trimming were computed from the DNA. The table has over 200,000 clones, 92% seen once. The CDR3 has 13 residues. The V end was cut by 3 bases, the J end by 6 bases, with 12 bases between. The germline gives CDR1 KGHSH, CDR2 LQKENI. Of note for this clone: The same CDR3 is also encoded by other DNA sequences in this sample.

The clonotype originates from a man aged 30 to 45 with acute or convalescent COVID-19. The sequenced sample consisted of peripheral blood. The V call is TRBV18, the J call TRBJ2-7; a weak D match, TRBD1 (6 bases). The CDR3 spells CASSPPGRGEQYF. The CDR3 DNA is TGTGCCAGCTCACCCCCGGGCAGGGGCGAGCAGTACTTC.